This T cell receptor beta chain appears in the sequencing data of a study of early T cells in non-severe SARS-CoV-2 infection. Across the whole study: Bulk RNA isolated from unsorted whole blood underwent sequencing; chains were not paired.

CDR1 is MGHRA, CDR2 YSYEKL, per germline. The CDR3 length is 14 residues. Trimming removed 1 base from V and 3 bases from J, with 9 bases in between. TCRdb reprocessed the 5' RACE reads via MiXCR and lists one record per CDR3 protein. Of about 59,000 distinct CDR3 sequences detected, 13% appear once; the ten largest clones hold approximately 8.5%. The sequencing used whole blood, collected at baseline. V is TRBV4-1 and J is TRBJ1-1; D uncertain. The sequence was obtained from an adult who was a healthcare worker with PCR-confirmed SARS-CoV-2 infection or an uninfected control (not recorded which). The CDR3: CASSQGGPDTEAFF. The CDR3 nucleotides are TGCGCCAGCAGCCAAGGGGGTCCGGACACTGAAGCTTTCTTT.